The 8 T cell receptor beta chains below come from one sample, sequenced in a study of T cells in localized non-small cell lung cancer. TCRdb keeps only in-frame clones here, not all; method: immunoSEQ multiplex PCR. The sample includes 2,600 or so clones, approximately 26% of them seen just once. The starting material was lung tumor tissue, obtained before any cancer treatment. These TCRs come from a female donor at least 60 years old with stage I lung adenocarcinoma.

This clone was observed a handful of times. The chain employs TRBV6-8 and TRBJ2-2; 11 bases are a match to TRBD1. This CDR3 has 14 amino acids. The germline V gene has CDR1 MNHGY and CDR2 SAAAGT. Trimming at V came to 9 bases and at J to 4 bases, leaving 4 bases not matched to a gene. This CDR3 is CASRDRGTTGELFF. In DNA, the CDR3 is TGTGCCAGTCGGGACAGGGGGACCACCGGGGAGCTGTTTTTT.

This clone ranks as medium-sized. The genes are TRBV11-3 and TRBJ2-3; 9 bases map to TRBD1. Germline V gives CDR1 SGHNT, CDR2 YENEEA. The CDR3 loop spans 16 amino acids. J was trimmed by 4 bases and V by 2 bases; bases with no gene match: 7. The CDR3 DNA is TGTGCCAGCAGCTTAAGGGGGACAGGGATAGCAGATACGCAGTATTTT. As protein: CASSLRGTGIADTQYF.

The chain has TRBV9 and TRBJ1-2; D unclear. Germline V gives CDR1 SGDLS, CDR2 YYNGEE. CDR3 length equals 15 residues. Trimming cost V 5 bases and J 2 bases, with 16 bases left between them. In DNA form, the CDR3 reads TGTGCCAGCAGTGAAATCAGGACGGTGAACTATGGCTACACCTTC. This encodes CASSEIRTVNYGYTF.

This clone was picked up a small number of times. The chain combines TRBV9 with TRBJ1-1; no clear D gene. This CDR3 comprises 15 residues. CDR1 is SGDLS, CDR2 YYNGEE, per germline. Trimming took 5 bases from V and 3 from J, leaving 17 bases between them. CDR3 nucleotides: TGTGCCAGCAGTGAAAAGCATTATGGGTACACTGAAGCTTTCTTT. Amino acid sequence: CASSEKHYGYTEAFF.

The chain combines TRBV28 with TRBJ2-7; D may correspond to TRBD1 or TRBD2 (5 bases each). The CDR3 contains 12 residues. Germline loops: CDR1 MDHEN, CDR2 SYDVKM. Deletions cut 6 bases from V and 4 bases from J, with 10 bases between. Written as DNA, the CDR3 is TGTGCCAGCAGCTCGGGACCTTACGAGCAGTACTTC. It translates to CASSSGPYEQYF.

This clone was seen a few times. The chain combines TRBV5-1 with TRBJ1-2, with 7 bases aligning to TRBD1. Per germline, CDR1 SGHRS and CDR2 YFSETQ. Trimming cost V 3 bases and J 7 bases; bases outside gene matches: 18. There are 17 residues in the CDR3. The CDR3, as DNA: TGCGCCAGCAGCTCTTCCGAGACAGGGTCCTACGGGGGTGGCTACACCTTC. This codes for CASSSSETGSYGGGYTF.

This rearrangement joins TRBV18 to TRBJ1-2, with a weak D call TRBD1 (5 bases). Looked up from germline, CDR1 is KGHSH and CDR2 is LQKENI. The length of the CDR3 is 15 residues. V lost 3 bases and J lost 8, with 19 bases in between. As DNA, the CDR3 is TGTGCCAGCTCACCCCGGGAGGGGTCATTAGGCGGCTACACCTTC. It encodes CASSPREGSLGGYTF.

The chain combines TRBV7-2 with TRBJ1-1; D is uncertain. The germline CDR1 and CDR2 sequences are SGHTA and FQGNSA. The CDR3 runs to 13 residues. The ends were cut back, 6 bases at V and 3 bases at J, with 11 bases in the middle. This CDR3 reads CASRARVDTEAFF. The CDR3 DNA is TGTGCCAGCAGGGCAAGGGTTGACACTGAAGCTTTCTTT.